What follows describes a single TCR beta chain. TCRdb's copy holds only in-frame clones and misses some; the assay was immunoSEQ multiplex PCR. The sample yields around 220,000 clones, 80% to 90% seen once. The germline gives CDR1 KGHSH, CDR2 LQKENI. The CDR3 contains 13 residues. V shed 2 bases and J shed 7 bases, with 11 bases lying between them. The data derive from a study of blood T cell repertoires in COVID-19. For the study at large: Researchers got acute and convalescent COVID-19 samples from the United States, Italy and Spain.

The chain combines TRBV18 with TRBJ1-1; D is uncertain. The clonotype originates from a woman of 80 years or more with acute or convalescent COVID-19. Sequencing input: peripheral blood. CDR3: CASSPIVRGEAFF. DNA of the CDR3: TGTGCCAGCTCACCAATAGTCCGGGGTGAAGCTTTCTTT.